What follows are 27 T cell receptor beta chains derived from one specimen sequenced in a study of blood T cell repertoires in COVID-19. The assay was immunoSEQ multiplex PCR, and TCRdb's table has in-frame clones only and misses some. The sample yields 110,000 or so clones, about 88% seen once. The specimen was peripheral blood. Receptors originate from a woman aged 70-85 years who had recovered from COVID-19.

The V and J genes are TRBV7-2 and TRBJ1-1; the D gene is possibly TRBD1 (5 bases). This CDR3 contains 15 residues. Germline CDR1 SGHTA, CDR2 FQGNSA. Trimming stripped 3 bases from V and 4 bases from J, with 15 bases between. CDR3 DNA: TGTGCCAGCAGCTTTTCCGGGGGGTCGAGCACTGAAGCTTTCTTT. Amino acids: CASSFSGGSSTEAFF. Full variable domain (rest looked up from reference TRBV7-2 and TRBJ1-1): GAGVSQSPSNKVTEKGKDVELRCDPISGHTALYWYRQSLGQGLEFLIYFQGNSAPDKSGLPSDRFSAERTGGSVSTLTIQRTQQEDSAVYLCASSFSGGSSTEAFFGQGTRLTVV.

CDR3 bases: TGCGCCAGCAGCGCAAAGATCACGGTGAACTATGGCTACACCTTC. This translates into CASSAKITVNYGYTF. The chain carries TRBV4-3 and TRBJ1-2; D gene ambiguous. This CDR3 has 15 residues. Germline V gene lookup returns CDR1 LGHNA and CDR2 YSLEER. V lost 5 bases and J 2 bases, leaving 15 bases between the germline ends.

The rearrangement uses TRBV6-6 and TRBJ2-3; 7 bases line up with TRBD1. The germline CDR1 and CDR2 sequences are MNHNY and SVGAGI (reference sequence). Trimming took 7 bases from V and 2 from J; bases not matched to a gene: 9. The CDR3 contains 15 residues. The chain's CDR3 is CASKEGQTFTDTQYF. The CDR3 region has the DNA TGTGCCAGCAAAGAGGGACAGACGTTCACAGATACGCAGTATTTT.

The rearrangement uses TRBV5-1 and TRBJ1-1, with D possibly TRBD1 on 5 matching bases. The CDR3 has 13 residues. The germline V gene encodes CDR1 SGHRS and CDR2 YFSETQ. V lost 1 base, J lost 5 bases, and 9 bases lay in between. The CDR3 DNA sequence: TGCGCCAGCAGCTTGCGGGGGGATACTGAAGCTTTCTTT. Its translation is CASSLRGDTEAFF.

The gene calls are TRBV30 and TRBJ1-2; D unclear. CDR1 and CDR2 (germline): GTSNPN, SVGIG (reference sequence). The CDR3 totals 13 residues. The ends were cut back, 4 bases at V and 5 bases at J, with 14 bases in the middle. CDR3 nucleotide sequence: TGTGCCTGGAACTCAGGTTACTTTTATGGCTACACCTTC. The encoded protein is CAWNSGYFYGYTF. The full variable domain, its missing parts supplied by reference TRBV30 and TRBJ1-2, is SQTIHQWPATLVQPVGSPLSLECTVEGTSNPNLYWYRQAAGRGLQLLFYSVGIGQISSEVPQNLSASRPQDRQFILSSKKLLLSDSGFYLCAWNSGYFYGYTFGSGTRLTVV.

V usage is TRBV6-2 or TRBV6-3 and J usage is TRBJ1-2; D gene ambiguous. Germline CDR1 and CDR2: MNHEY and SVGEGT. V was cut by 7 bases and J by 0 bases, with 9 bases left in between. The CDR3 sequence is 13 residues long. In DNA form, the CDR3 reads TGTGCCAGCACCCCCTTTACTAACTATGGCTACACCTTC. Residues: CASTPFTNYGYTF.

The chain is built from TRBV6-2 or TRBV6-3 and TRBJ2-7; D might be TRBD1 (5 bases). From germline, CDR1 is MNHEY and CDR2 SVGEGT. V was cut by 1 base and J by 5 bases, with 21 bases left in between. The CDR3 is 17 amino acids. DNA of the CDR3: TGTGCCAGCAGTTACTTTGGTCCACCAAGGGGTATGGACGAGCAGTACTTC. Its translation: CASSYFGPPRGMDEQYF.

To note about this clone: Other DNA variants within this sample encode the same CDR3. V and J are TRBV4-3 and TRBJ1-2; no reliable D call. The length of the CDR3 is 13 residues. V lost 0 bases, J lost 2 bases, and 4 bases lay in between. Germline V gene sequence: CDR1 LGHNA, CDR2 YSLEER. The CDR3, as DNA: TGCGCCAGCAGCCAAGATTTAAACTATGGCTACACCTTC. It specifies CASSQDLNYGYTF.

The chain uses TRBV28 and TRBJ2-6; D is possibly TRBD1 (5 bases). Per the germline V gene, CDR1 is MDHEN and CDR2 is SYDVKM. The V gene lost 8 bases and the J gene lost 0 bases, with 14 bases spanning the gap. The CDR3 spans 16 residues. The CDR3 region is CASRQGGPSGANVLTF. CDR3 nucleotides: TGTGCCAGCCGGCAGGGCGGCCCCTCTGGGGCCAACGTCCTGACTTTC.

V and J are TRBV6-5 and TRBJ2-7; D is possibly TRBD2 (5 bases). The CDR3 contains 13 residues. Germline-derived CDR1 and CDR2 are MNHEY and SVGAGI. Deletions cut 0 bases from V and 2 bases from J, with 5 bases between. The CDR3 DNA follows: TGTGCCAGCAGTTACTCGAGGGCCTACGAGCAGTACTTC. It encodes CASSYSRAYEQYF.

This chain links TRBV4-2 with TRBJ1-2; D gene unclear. V lost 3 bases and J 1 base, leaving 9 bases between the germline ends. This CDR3 region has 14 residues. Germline values: CDR1 LGHNA, CDR2 YNFKEQ. The CDR3 is CASSQADHNYGYTF. The DNA for the CDR3 is TGTGCCAGCAGCCAGGCAGATCATAACTATGGCTACACCTTC.

The rearrangement uses TRBV5-3 and TRBJ2-7; perhaps TRBD1 as D (5 bases). TRBV5-3 is placed among ORFs of uncertain function. This CDR3 is built from 19 residues. The V gene lost 6 bases and the J gene lost 4 bases, with 32 bases spanning the gap. CDR3 nucleotide sequence: TGTGCCAGAAACCGGTCAACTGCAGGGCACACCCCGGTCCCTTACGAGCAGTACTTC. Translating gives CARNRSTAGHTPVPYEQYF.

The CDR3, as DNA: TGTGCCAGCAGCGTACGACCTTCCCTAGCGGGAGCCGATACGCAGTATTTT. The encoded protein is CASSVRPSLAGADTQYF. V usage is TRBV9 and J usage is TRBJ2-3; 10 bases are shared with TRBD2. The CDR3 loop spans 17 amino acids. Germline V gene sequence: CDR1 SGDLS, CDR2 YYNGEE. Trimming removed 1 base from V and 6 bases from J; junction bases left unmatched: 11.

This rearrangement joins TRBV28 to TRBJ2-4; 7 nucleotides line up with TRBD2. The trim removed 5 bases at V and 8 bases at J, leaving 12 bases unmatched. CDR3 size: 15 residues. Germline V gives CDR1 MDHEN, CDR2 SYDVKM. Written as DNA, the CDR3 is TGTGCCAGCAGTCTCGGGGCGGGAGTTGAGGACATTCAGTACTTC. The encoded protein is CASSLGAGVEDIQYF.

V gene TRBV15 combines with J gene TRBJ2-5, with unresolved D. The CDR3 covers 11 residues. The germline V and J ends were trimmed by 5 bases and 3 bases, with 4 bases remaining between them. CDR1 and CDR2 from the germline V gene are LNHNV and YYDKDF (reference sequence). CDR3 DNA sequence: TGTGCCACCAGCGAGGAAGAGACCCAGTACTTC. Its protein product is CATSEEETQYF.

J is TRBJ2-5 and V is TRBV14, with 8 bases lining up with TRBD2. Germline V CDR1 and CDR2: SGHDN, FVKESK. V lost 4 bases to trimming and J lost 5 bases; unmatched junction nucleotides: 9. The CDR3 runs to 15 residues. The CDR3 bases are TGTGCCAGCAGCCGAGAAGAAGCGGGAGCGGAGACCCAGTACTTC. It is translated as CASSREEAGAETQYF.

The V gene is TRBV18, the J gene TRBJ2-5; TRBD2 aligns across 11 bases. This CDR3 region has 15 residues. Unmatched junction bases numbered 6, after V lost 5 bases and J lost 4 bases. Germline V gene sequence: CDR1 KGHSH, CDR2 LQKENI. CDR3 loop: CASSNTGTSGETQYF. The CDR3 nucleotides are TGTGCCAGCTCAAATACCGGGACTAGCGGAGAGACCCAGTACTTC.

J is TRBJ1-1 and V is TRBV20-1, with D possibly TRBD1 on 5 matching bases. Germline CDR1 reads DFQATT; CDR2 reads SNEGSKA (reference sequence). This CDR3 spans 11 amino acids. The CDR3 DNA is TGCAGCCCACAGGTTAACACTGAAGCTTTCTTT. Its protein is CSPQVNTEAFF.

This clone was observed a handful of times. This sequence joins TRBV9 and TRBJ2-7; 7 nucleotides line up with TRBD2. The CDR3 is made up of 15 amino acids. J was trimmed by 2 bases and V by 6 bases; bases with no gene match: 11. CDR1 is SGDLS, CDR2 YYNGEE, per germline. The chain's CDR3 is CASNTQGAGTYEQYF. Written as DNA, the CDR3 is TGTGCCAGCAACACCCAGGGAGCGGGGACCTACGAGCAGTACTTC.

The rearrangement uses TRBV28 and TRBJ2-5; 9 bases are shared with TRBD1. The CDR3 is 15 residues long. V lost 3 bases to trimming and J lost 7 bases; unmatched junction nucleotides: 9. Per the germline V gene, CDR1 is MDHEN and CDR2 is SYDVKM. The CDR3 here is CASSFRDRAFGTQYF. In nucleotides, the CDR3 is TGTGCCAGCAGTTTTCGGGACAGGGCCTTCGGGACCCAGTACTTC.

There are a few counts of this clone. The gene calls are TRBV30 and TRBJ1-5; D possibly corresponds to TRBD1 (6 bases). CDR3 size: 14 residues. Trimming took 0 bases from V and 2 from J, leaving 8 bases between them. In germline, CDR1 is GTSNPN, CDR2 SVGIG (reference sequence). CDR3 sequence (DNA): TGTGCCTGGAGTGTAGCAGGGGGCAATCAGCCCCAGCATTTT. Translating it yields CAWSVAGGNQPQHF.

The J gene is TRBJ1-2, the V gene TRBV6-2 or TRBV6-3, with 7 positions matching TRBD1. This CDR3 is built from 15 residues. Per the germline V gene, CDR1 is MNHEY and CDR2 is SVGEGT. The V and J ends lost 2 bases and 4 bases, in that order; junction bases with no gene match: 7. In nucleotides, the CDR3 is TGTGCCAGCAGTTACCAACCCGGGGACAGCTATGGCTACACCTTC. Translating gives CASSYQPGDSYGYTF.

The chain has TRBV3-1 (or the pseudogene TRBV3-2) and TRBJ1-5, with D possibly matching TRBD1 (5 bases). The germline V gene has CDR1 LGHDT and CDR2 YNNKEL (reference sequence). The CDR3 is 12 amino acids. V was pared by 2 bases and J by 15 bases, with 14 bases between. The CDR3 DNA follows: TGTGCCAGCAGCCAACAGGGCCAACGGGTGCATTTT. It codes for CASSQQGQRVHF.

This clone has a single count. This chain joins TRBV18 and TRBJ1-2; maybe TRBD1 (5 bases). The CDR3 has 14 residues. Germline V gene sequence: CDR1 KGHSH, CDR2 LQKENI. V was trimmed by 3 bases and J by 2 bases, leaving 10 bases between them. In DNA form, the CDR3 reads TGTGCCAGCTCACCGGCAGGGCCGAACTATGGCTACACCTTC. This encodes CASSPAGPNYGYTF.

The chain employs TRBV3-1 (or the pseudogene TRBV3-2) and TRBJ2-1; 10 positions agree with TRBD2. With 4 bases clipped from V and 6 bases from J, the junction kept 6 bases outside the gene matches. The length of the CDR3 is 15 residues. CDR1 is LGHDT, CDR2 YNNKEL, per germline (reference sequence). The CDR3 sequence: CASSPTAGGVNEQFF. CDR3 DNA sequence: TGTGCCAGCAGCCCTACAGCGGGAGGGGTCAATGAGCAGTTCTTC.

This sequence joins TRBV6-2 or TRBV6-3 and TRBJ2-1, with 13 bases fitting TRBD2. The CDR3 has 15 residues. Germline CDR1 is MNHEY and CDR2 is SVGEGT. J gave up 4 bases and V 4 bases, and 1 base lay outside the gene matches. CDR3 in DNA: TGTGCCAGCAGTTCACTAGCGGGAGGGTACAATGAGCAGTTCTTC. Residues: CASSSLAGGYNEQFF.

The J gene is TRBJ2-7, the V gene TRBV3-1 (or the pseudogene TRBV3-2), with 7 positions matching TRBD2. There are 15 residues in the CDR3. Germline CDR1 LGHDT, CDR2 YNNKEL (reference sequence). V lost 0 bases and J lost 6; bases outside the gene matches: 8. CDR3 amino acids: CASSQEVRGGGEQYF. CDR3 coding DNA: TGTGCCAGCAGCCAAGAAGTCCGCGGGGGAGGCGAGCAGTACTTC.